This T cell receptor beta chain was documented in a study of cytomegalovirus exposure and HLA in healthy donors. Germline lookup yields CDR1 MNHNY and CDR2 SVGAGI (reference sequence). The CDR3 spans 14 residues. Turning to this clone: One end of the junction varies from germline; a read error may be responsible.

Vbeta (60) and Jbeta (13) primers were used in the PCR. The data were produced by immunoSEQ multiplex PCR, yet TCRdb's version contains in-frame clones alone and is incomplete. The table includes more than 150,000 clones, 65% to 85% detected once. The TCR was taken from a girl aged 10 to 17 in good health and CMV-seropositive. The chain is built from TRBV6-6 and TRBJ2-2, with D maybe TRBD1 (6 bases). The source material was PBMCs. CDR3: CASSPGQNSGELFF. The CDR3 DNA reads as TGTGCCAGCAGTCCTGGACAGAACTCCGGGGAGCTGTTTTTT.